This note documents a single T cell receptor (beta chain) sequence. Sequencing was performed with immunoSEQ multiplex PCR; in TCRdb, only in-frame clones are kept and a portion is missing. Among about 38,000 clones, 75% to 90% were seen once, and the ten largest hold roughly 3.4%. This specimen comes from a study of neoadjuvant nivolumab and ipilimumab in lung cancer. The germline V gene has CDR1 SGHDT and CDR2 YYEEEE. The CDR3 has 13 amino acids. Trimming left V 0 bases short and J 6 bases short, with 9 bases between. The receptor comes from an adult with non-small cell lung cancer. The rearrangement joins TRBV5-6 to TRBJ2-5, with a tentative D call TRBD2 (5 bases). The sequences come from peripheral blood, collected before neoadjuvant nivolumab, alone or with ipilimumab. This chain's CDR3 is CASSLDRGKTQYF. CDR3 coding DNA: TGTGCCAGCAGCTTGGATCGGGGAAAGACCCAGTACTTC.